Shown below are 2 T cell receptor beta chains from a single sample sequenced in a study of cytomegalovirus exposure and HLA in healthy donors. In the PCR, 60 Vbeta and 13 Jbeta primers were used. Method: immunoSEQ multiplex PCR; TCRdb's copy keeps in-frame clones and lacks some. This repertoire shows some 110,000 clones, roughly three quarters found once; its top ten account for 1.6%. Material: PBMCs. The receptors derive from a young woman in good health and CMV-seronegative.

This clone occurred a few times. The J gene is TRBJ1-4, the V gene TRBV5-4; D call uncertain. Germline V gives CDR1 SGHNT, CDR2 YYREEE (reference sequence). This CDR3 has 15 residues. V lost 0 bases and J 1 base, leaving 7 bases between the germline ends. CDR3 nucleotides: TGTGCCAGCAGCTTGGAAGGCGGAACTAATGAAAAACTGTTTTTT. Translation: CASSLEGGTNEKLFF.

The chain is built from TRBV19 and TRBJ1-3; TRBD1 is a possible D gene (5 bases). V was shortened by 5 bases and J by 4 bases, with 15 bases between the two germline ends. Germline CDR1 reads LNHDA; CDR2 reads SQIVND (reference sequence). The CDR3 is 15 residues long. DNA for the CDR3: TGTGCCAGTAGTGGTGGAGGGGCAGCCGGAAACACCATATATTTT. This codes for CASSGGGAAGNTIYF.